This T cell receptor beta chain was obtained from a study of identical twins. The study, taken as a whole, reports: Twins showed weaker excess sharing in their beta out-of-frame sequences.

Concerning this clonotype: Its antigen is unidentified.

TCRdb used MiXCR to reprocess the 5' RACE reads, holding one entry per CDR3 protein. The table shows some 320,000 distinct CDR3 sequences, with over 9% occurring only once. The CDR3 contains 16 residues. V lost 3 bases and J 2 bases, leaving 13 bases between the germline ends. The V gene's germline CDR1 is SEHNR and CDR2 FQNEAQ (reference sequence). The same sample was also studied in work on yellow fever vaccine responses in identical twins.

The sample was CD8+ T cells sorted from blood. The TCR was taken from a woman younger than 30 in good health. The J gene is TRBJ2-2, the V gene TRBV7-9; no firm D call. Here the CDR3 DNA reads TGTGCCAGCAGCTTCGTAAGGACCCCCAACACCGGGGAGCTGTTTTTT. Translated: CASSFVRTPNTGELFF.